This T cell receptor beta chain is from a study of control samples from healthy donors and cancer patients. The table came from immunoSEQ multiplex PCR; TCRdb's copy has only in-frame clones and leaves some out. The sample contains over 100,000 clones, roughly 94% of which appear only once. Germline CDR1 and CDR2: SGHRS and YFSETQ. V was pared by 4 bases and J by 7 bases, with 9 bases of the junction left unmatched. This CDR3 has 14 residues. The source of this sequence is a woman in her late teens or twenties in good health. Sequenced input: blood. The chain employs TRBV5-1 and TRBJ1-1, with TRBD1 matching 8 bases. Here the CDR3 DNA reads TGCGCCAGCAGCCCCATACAGGGGGGAGGTGAAGCTTTCTTT. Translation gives CASSPIQGGGEAFF.